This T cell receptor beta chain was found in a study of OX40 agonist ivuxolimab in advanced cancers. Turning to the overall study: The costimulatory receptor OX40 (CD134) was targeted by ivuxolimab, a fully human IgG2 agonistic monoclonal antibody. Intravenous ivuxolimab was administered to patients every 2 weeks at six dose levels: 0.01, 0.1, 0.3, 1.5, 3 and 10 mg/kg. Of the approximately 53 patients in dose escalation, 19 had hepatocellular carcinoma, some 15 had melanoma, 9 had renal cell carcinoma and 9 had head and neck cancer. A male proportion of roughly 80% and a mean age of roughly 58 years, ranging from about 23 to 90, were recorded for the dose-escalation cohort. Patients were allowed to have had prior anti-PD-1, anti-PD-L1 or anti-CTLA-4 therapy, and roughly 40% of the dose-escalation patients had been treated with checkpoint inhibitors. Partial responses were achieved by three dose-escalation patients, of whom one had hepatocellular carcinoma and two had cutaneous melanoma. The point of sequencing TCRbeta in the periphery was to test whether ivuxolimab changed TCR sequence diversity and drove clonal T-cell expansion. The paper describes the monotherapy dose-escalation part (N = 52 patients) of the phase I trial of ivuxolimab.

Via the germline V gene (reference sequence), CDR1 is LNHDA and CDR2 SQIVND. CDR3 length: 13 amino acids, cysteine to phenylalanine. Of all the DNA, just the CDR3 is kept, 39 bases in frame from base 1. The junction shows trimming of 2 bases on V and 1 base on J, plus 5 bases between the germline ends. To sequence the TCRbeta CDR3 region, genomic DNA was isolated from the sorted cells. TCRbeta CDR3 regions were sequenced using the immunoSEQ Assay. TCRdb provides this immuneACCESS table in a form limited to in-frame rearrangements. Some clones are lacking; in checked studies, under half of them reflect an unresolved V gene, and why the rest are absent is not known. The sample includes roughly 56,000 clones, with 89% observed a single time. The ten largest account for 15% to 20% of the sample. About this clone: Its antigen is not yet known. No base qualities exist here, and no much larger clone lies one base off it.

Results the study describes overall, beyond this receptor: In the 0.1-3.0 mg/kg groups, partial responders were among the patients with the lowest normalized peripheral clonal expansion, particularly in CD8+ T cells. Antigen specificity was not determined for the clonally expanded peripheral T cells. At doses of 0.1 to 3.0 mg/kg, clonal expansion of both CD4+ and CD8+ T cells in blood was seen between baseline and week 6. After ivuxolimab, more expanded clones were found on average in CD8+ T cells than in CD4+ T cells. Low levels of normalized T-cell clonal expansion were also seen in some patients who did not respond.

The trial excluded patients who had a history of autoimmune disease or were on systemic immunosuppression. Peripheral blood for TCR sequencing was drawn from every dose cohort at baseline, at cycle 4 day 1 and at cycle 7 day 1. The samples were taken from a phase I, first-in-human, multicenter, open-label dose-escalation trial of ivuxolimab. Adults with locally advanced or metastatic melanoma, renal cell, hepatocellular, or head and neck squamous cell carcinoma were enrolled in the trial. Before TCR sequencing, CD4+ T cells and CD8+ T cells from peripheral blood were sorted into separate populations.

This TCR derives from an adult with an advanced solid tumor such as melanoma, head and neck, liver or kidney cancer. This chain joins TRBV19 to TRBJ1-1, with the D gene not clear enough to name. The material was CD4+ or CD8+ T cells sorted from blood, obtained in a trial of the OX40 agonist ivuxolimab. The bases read TGTGCCAGTAGTATATCTGGGAACACTGAAGCTTTCTTT. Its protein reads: CASSISGNTEAFF.